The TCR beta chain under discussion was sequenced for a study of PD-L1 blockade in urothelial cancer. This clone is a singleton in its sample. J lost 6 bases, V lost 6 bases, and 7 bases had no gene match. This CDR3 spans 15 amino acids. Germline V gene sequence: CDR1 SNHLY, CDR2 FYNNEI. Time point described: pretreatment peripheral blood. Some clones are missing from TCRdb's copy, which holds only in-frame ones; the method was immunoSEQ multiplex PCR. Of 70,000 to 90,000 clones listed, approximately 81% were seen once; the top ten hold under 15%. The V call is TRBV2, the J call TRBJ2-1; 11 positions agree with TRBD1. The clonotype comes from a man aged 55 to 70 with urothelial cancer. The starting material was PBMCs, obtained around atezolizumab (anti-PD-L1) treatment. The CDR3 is CASRIGQGAVNEQFF. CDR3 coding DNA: TGTGCCAGCAGAATCGGACAGGGGGCGGTCAATGAGCAGTTCTTC.